Below, 4 T cell receptor beta chains from the same sample are listed, as sequenced in a study of cytomegalovirus exposure and HLA in healthy donors. TCRdb's copy holds only in-frame clones and misses some; the assay was immunoSEQ multiplex PCR. This sample has 100,000 to 150,000 clones, with about 96% found just once. The sequenced sample consisted of PBMCs. The origin of the receptors is a man aged 18 to 30 in good health and CMV-seronegative.

The V and J genes are TRBV5-5 and TRBJ2-7, with 12 nucleotides matching TRBD2. Per the germline V gene, CDR1 is SGHKS and CDR2 is YYEKEE (reference sequence). The ends lost 0 bases at V and 4 bases at J; junction bases unmatched: 14. The CDR3 has 19 residues. Here the CDR3 DNA reads TGTGCCAGCAGCTTGGGGCCTAGCGGGAGGGCTCGTAACGGGTACGAGCAGTACTTC. Protein sequence: CASSLGPSGRARNGYEQYF.

J is TRBJ2-1 and V is TRBV4-2; 8 positions match TRBD2. Per germline, CDR1 LGHNA and CDR2 YNFKEQ. The length of the CDR3 is 16 residues. V trimming: 0 bases; J trimming: 4 bases; junction bases outside the gene matches: 5. The CDR3 nucleotides read TGTGCCAGCAGCCAAGATATAGCGGGAAGGTACAATGAGCAGTTCTTC. This translates into CASSQDIAGRYNEQFF.

The V gene is TRBV30, the J gene TRBJ2-7; possibly TRBD2 for D (6 bases). Germline loops: CDR1 GTSNPN, CDR2 SVGIG (reference sequence). The CDR3 spans 15 residues. Trimming pared 1 base from V and 3 bases from J, leaving 16 bases between. CDR3 sequence (DNA): TGTGCCTGGAGTGAGGGGCTAGCGTCATACTACGAGCAGTACTTC. Translating it yields CAWSEGLASYYEQYF.

This clone was detected once. V is TRBV7-9 and J is TRBJ1-1, with 7 bases that match TRBD1. Germline V gene lookup returns CDR1 SEHNR and CDR2 FQNEAQ (reference sequence). The CDR3 is made up of 15 amino acids. The V and J ends lost 5 bases and 2 bases, in that order; junction bases with no gene match: 8. The CDR3 nucleotides are TGTGCCAGCAGCATCAGGGACAGCCCCAACACTGAAGCTTTCTTT. It codes for CASSIRDSPNTEAFF. The complete variable domain, with remaining parts taken from reference TRBV7-9 and TRBJ1-1, reads DTGVSQNPRHKITKRGQNVTFRCDPISEHNRLYWYRQTLGQGPEFLTYFQNEAQLEKSRLLSDRFSAERPKGSFSTLEIQRTEQGDSAMYLCASSIRDSPNTEAFFGQGTRLTVV.